The 8 T cell receptor beta chains presented below share a single source sample, sequenced in a study of glioma-infiltrating T cells (dated by TCRdb to the mid-2010s). The data were produced on an Illumina MiSeq. The iRepertoire nested amplicon-rescue multiplex PCR (arm-PCR) platform was used to amplify TCR alpha and beta CDR3 regions from RNA. TCRdb cleaned the public reads at Q25 with fastp, built clones with MiXCR and kept in-frame beta chains. Every distinct CDR3 protein forms one entry, paired with its most common genes and DNA. In all, the sample holds about 110,000 distinct CDR3 sequences, and less than 30% of those were seen once. The top ten clones comprise approximately 35% of the sample. The sample comprised glioma tissue, nonneoplastic brain tissue, or PBMCs (not recorded which). The source of these receptors is a human donor with low-grade glioma or glioblastoma, undergoing nonglioma brain surgery, or in good health (not recorded which).

This clonotype has ten or more counts. The chain has TRBV20-1 and TRBJ2-5; 11 positions match TRBD1. After removal of 5 bases from V and 4 bases from J, the junction contained 6 bases not matched to a gene. Germline V gives CDR1 DFQATT, CDR2 SNEGSKA (reference sequence). This CDR3 has 14 amino acids. CDR3: CSADGQGAVETQYF. The CDR3, as DNA: TGCAGTGCTGACGGACAGGGGGCCGTAGAGACCCAGTACTTC.

The V call is TRBV12-3 or TRBV12-4, the J call TRBJ1-1; D gene ambiguous. The CDR3 covers 12 residues. Trimming left V 6 bases short and J 5 bases short, with 10 bases between. The CDR3 DNA reads as TGTGCCAGCAGGCGGGGTGGAACTGAAGCTTTCTTT. Its protein is CASRRGGTEAFF.

This clonotype is termed medium-sized. The V call is TRBV6-2 or TRBV6-3, the J call TRBJ1-1, with D unclear. V lost 1 base, J lost 2 bases, and 8 bases lay in between. The CDR3 covers 14 residues. CDR1 MNHEY and CDR2 SVGEGT come from the germline V gene. Here the CDR3 DNA reads TGTGCCAGCAGTTACTACATAACAAACACTGAAGCTTTCTTT. Protein sequence: CASSYYITNTEAFF.

The chain joins TRBV19 to TRBJ2-1; possible D gene TRBD2, 6 bases. V was cut by 5 bases and J by 2 bases, with 13 bases left in between. Germline V gene lookup returns CDR1 LNHDA and CDR2 SQIVND (reference sequence). The CDR3 has 15 amino acids. The CDR3 protein is CASSAPGLAYNEQFF. The CDR3 DNA reads TGTGCCAGTAGTGCTCCGGGACTGGCCTACAATGAGCAGTTCTTC.

This clonotype was seen at least ten times. The chain is built from TRBV20-1 and TRBJ2-3; TRBD2 matches 8 bases. Trimming at V came to 0 bases and at J to 5 bases, leaving 7 bases not matched to a gene. Germline V gene lookup returns CDR1 DFQATT and CDR2 SNEGSKA (reference sequence). This CDR3 contains 15 residues. The CDR3 nucleotides are TGCAGTGCTAGAGATCCCGCGGGAGGAAGAGATACGCAGTATTTT. Its translation: CSARDPAGGRDTQYF.

This clonotype came up a few times. The chain has TRBV4-1 and TRBJ2-3, with TRBD2 as a possible D gene (7 bases). The germline V gene encodes CDR1 MGHRA and CDR2 YSYEKL. The V gene lost 6 bases and the J gene lost 1 base, with 11 bases spanning the gap. This CDR3 contains 14 residues. Here the CDR3 reads CASSGGGRTDTQYF. Here the CDR3 DNA reads TGCGCCAGCAGTGGGGGGGGGCGCACAGATACGCAGTATTTT.

This clonotype was detected many times. The V gene is TRBV6-1, the J gene TRBJ2-7; 10 nucleotides line up with TRBD2. The germline V gene encodes CDR1 MNHNS and CDR2 SASEGT. The V segment lost 8 bases and the J segment 4 bases; nucleotides outside the gene matches: 11. The CDR3 is 15 residues long. In DNA form, the CDR3 reads TGTGCCAGCCGTCCAGCGGGAGGGGGAGAGTACGAGCAGTACTTC. It codes for CASRPAGGGEYEQYF.

This clonotype occurred many times. This chain connects TRBV7-9 to TRBJ2-5, with D maybe TRBD2 (6 bases). Deletions cut 2 bases from V and 5 bases from J, with 18 bases between. The CDR3 has 16 amino acids. Germline V gene sequence: CDR1 SEHNR, CDR2 FQNEAQ (reference sequence). The CDR3 protein is CASSLMRGEPKETQYF. CDR3 nucleotide sequence: TGTGCCAGCAGCTTAATGCGCGGGGAGCCCAAGGAGACCCAGTACTTC.